One sample yielded the 24 T cell receptor beta chains listed below, sequenced in a study of preoperative IRX-2 immunotherapy in early breast cancer. The repertoire was sequenced with immunoSEQ multiplex PCR; TCRdb's copy has only in-frame clones and lacks some. The table lists approximately 38,000 clones, roughly four fifths of them singletons. The treatment: preoperative locoregional IRX-2 cytokine immunotherapy. Sequenced material: lymph node tissue, taken after IRX-2 immunotherapy. Source of these receptors: a human donor with breast cancer.

This clone was recorded once. This chain connects TRBV1 to TRBJ1-2. TRBV1 is labeled a pseudogene. This CDR3 is 13 amino acids long. The CDR3 here is CASSQRRDDGYTF. CDR3 bases: TGCGCCAGCAGCCAGCGTAGGGACGATGGCTACACCTTC.

V and J are TRBV6-8 and TRBJ2-2; TRBD2 aligns across 7 bases. Trimming took 2 bases from V and 2 from J; bases not matched to a gene: 2. The length of the CDR3 is 15 residues. CDR1 and CDR2 (germline): MNHGY, SAAAGT. The chain's CDR3 is CASSYSGDNTGELFF. The CDR3 DNA sequence: TGTGCCAGCAGTTACAGCGGGGATAACACCGGGGAGCTGTTTTTT.

The CDR3 loop reads CASSSTFSSGNTIYF. Here the CDR3 DNA reads TGTGCCAGCAGTTCGACCTTTAGCTCTGGAAACACCATATATTTT. The chain is built from TRBV6-8 and TRBJ1-3, with D unclear. This CDR3 is built from 15 residues. The ends were cut back, 4 bases at V and 0 bases at J, with 10 bases in the middle. Per the germline V gene, CDR1 is MNHGY and CDR2 is SAAAGT.

This clone was observed a few times. The genes are TRBV6-8 and TRBJ2-5, with 13 nucleotides matching TRBD2. This CDR3 region has 15 residues. V was pared by 6 bases and J by 2 bases, with 3 bases of the junction left unmatched. Germline CDR1 and CDR2: MNHGY and SAAAGT. Here the CDR3 reads CASRRLAGGQETQYF. The DNA of the CDR3 is TGTGCCAGCAGAAGACTAGCGGGGGGACAAGAGACCCAGTACTTC.

V usage is TRBV19 and J usage is TRBJ1-1; no reliable D call. V lost 5 bases to trimming and J lost 5 bases, with 9 bases between them. Germline loops: CDR1 LNHDA, CDR2 SQIVND (reference sequence). This CDR3 region has 12 residues. The CDR3 coding sequence is TGTGCCAGTAGTCTACCTCGGACTGAAGCTTTCTTT. It codes for CASSLPRTEAFF.

The CDR3, as DNA: TGTGCCACGGGACAGGGGGACTACAATGAGCAGTTCTTC. Residues: CATGQGDYNEQFF. This chain joins TRBV19 and TRBJ2-1, with TRBD1 matching 11 bases. Germline V lookup: CDR1 LNHDA, CDR2 SQIVND (reference sequence). V trimming: 10 bases; J trimming: 3 bases; junction bases outside the gene matches: 2. This CDR3 has 13 residues.

The CDR3 coding sequence is TGTGCCAGCAGCTCCCCCCAAGGGCTCCTATACGAGCAGTACTTC. It codes for CASSSPQGLLYEQYF. The chain uses TRBV11-3 and TRBJ2-7, with unresolved D. Germline V CDR1 and CDR2: SGHNT, YENEEA. V lost 4 bases to trimming and J lost 4 bases, with 17 bases between them. The CDR3 totals 15 residues.

The gene calls are TRBV6-8 and TRBJ1-1, with 7 bases aligning to TRBD1. This CDR3 is 15 amino acids long. Germline CDR1 reads MNHGY; CDR2 reads SAAAGT. Germline trimming cut 6 bases from V and 3 bases from J; bases unmatched to any gene: 10. CDR3 nucleotide sequence: TGTGCCAGCAGGCAGGACCGGGACAGTTACACTGAAGCTTTCTTT. Protein product: CASRQDRDSYTEAFF.

The gene calls are TRBV6-8 and TRBJ2-5; 8 bases are a match to TRBD2. This CDR3 contains 14 residues. From germline, CDR1 is MNHGY and CDR2 SAAAGT. The V and J ends lost 4 bases and 4 bases, in that order; junction bases with no gene match: 5. Here the CDR3 DNA reads TGTGCCAGCAGTTCGGGGGGGGCGGGAGAGACCCAGTACTTC. It codes for CASSSGGAGETQYF.

The chain employs TRBV4-1 and TRBJ1-5, with TRBD1 matching over 7 bases. The CDR3 consists of 18 residues. The J segment lost 2 bases and the V segment lost 0 bases, leaving 10 bases of the junction unmatched. Germline CDR1 and CDR2: MGHRA and YSYEKL. Written as DNA, the CDR3 is TGCGCCAGCAGCCAAGATGCCCGAGGGGGCAATGGCAATCAGCCCCAGCATTTT. This encodes CASSQDARGGNGNQPQHF.

This clone was observed a handful of times. The chain joins TRBV28 to TRBJ1-6; the D is unclear. Per germline, CDR1 MDHEN and CDR2 SYDVKM. V was trimmed by 10 bases and J by 6 bases, leaving 16 bases between them. The CDR3 length is 14 residues. The CDR3 DNA follows: TGTGCCACCCGGGCTCCAGAAGGTAATTCACCCCTCCACTTT. Its protein product is CATRAPEGNSPLHF.

With respect to this clone: One junction end disagrees with the germline gene, perhaps due to a read error. V and J are TRBV6-1 and TRBJ1-1; unclear D gene. This CDR3 contains 14 residues. Germline CDR1 and CDR2: MNHNS and SASEGT. CDR3 DNA: TGTGCCATCAGTGAAGGTCAGTTGAACACTGAAGCTTTCTTT. Translated: CAISEGQLNTEAFF.

V and J are TRBV11-1 and TRBJ2-3; 7 positions agree with TRBD1. Trimming at V came to 6 bases and at J to 4 bases, leaving 10 bases not matched to a gene. Germline values: CDR1 SGHAT, CDR2 FQDESV (reference sequence). The CDR3 consists of 15 residues. The CDR3 sequence is CASSIPFTGADTQYF. DNA for the CDR3: TGTGCCAGCAGTATTCCTTTTACAGGGGCAGATACGCAGTATTTT.

The rearrangement links TRBV11-3 to TRBJ2-2; 7 bases map to TRBD2. Losses at the gene ends were 5 bases for V and 6 bases for J; bases not matched to a gene: 12. Germline assignment: CDR1 SGHNT and CDR2 YENEEA. The CDR3 spans 16 residues. CDR3 DNA: TGTGCCAGCAGCCCGAGACTAGCCGCGGTGGCCGGGGAGCTGTTTTTT. The encoded protein is CASSPRLAAVAGELFF. Filled out from reference TRBV11-3 and TRBJ2-2, the complete variable domain reads EAGVVQSPRYKIIEKKQPVAFWCNPISGHNTLYWYLQNLGQGPELLIRYENEEAVDDSQLPKDRFSAERLKGVDSTLKIQPAELGDSAVYLCASSPRLAAVAGELFFGEGSRLTVL.

This clone showed up just once. This chain uses TRBV19 with TRBJ1-1, with a weak D call TRBD1 (5 bases). This CDR3 is 16 amino acids long. Trimming left V 3 bases short and J 1 base short, with 15 bases between. CDR1 and CDR2 (germline): LNHDA, SQIVND (reference sequence). The CDR3 protein is CASSIVLFQGNTEAFF. The CDR3 coding sequence is TGTGCCAGTAGTATCGTCCTTTTTCAGGGGAACACTGAAGCTTTCTTT.

The chain is built from TRBV6-8 and TRBJ1-5; weak D call: TRBD1 (6 bases). The CDR3 totals 14 residues. Germline assignment: CDR1 MNHGY and CDR2 SAAAGT. V was cut by 9 bases and J by 8 bases, with 20 bases left in between. The CDR3 bases are TGTGCCAGTTCCAGGGGTTCTATGTATGAGCCCCAGCATTTT. Translated: CASSRGSMYEPQHF.

This rearrangement joins TRBV11-3 to TRBJ2-7, with 7 bases identical to TRBD1. This CDR3 has 15 amino acids. Germline V gene data show CDR1 as SGHNT and CDR2 as YENEEA. V dropped 0 bases and J dropped 5; count of bases not matched to a gene: 7. CDR3 sequence (DNA): TGTGCCAGCAGCTTAGAGGGAGTCAGGGGGAACGAGCAGTACTTC. It yields the protein CASSLEGVRGNEQYF.

This clone was recorded only once. The gene calls are TRBV11-3 and TRBJ1-1, with a tentative D call TRBD1 (6 bases). The CDR3 totals 16 residues. The germline V and J ends were trimmed by 3 bases and 5 bases, with 19 bases remaining between them. Per germline, CDR1 SGHNT and CDR2 YENEEA. The CDR3 reads CASSLQPGGSRTEAFF. CDR3 nucleotides: TGTGCCAGCAGCTTGCAACCTGGGGGCTCGAGGACTGAAGCTTTCTTT.

The CDR3 sequence is CSVEDGGLRDEQFF. DNA for the CDR3: TGCAGCGTTGAGGACGGGGGCTTAAGGGATGAGCAGTTCTTC. The V and J genes are TRBV29-1 and TRBJ2-1; TRBD1 or TRBD2 may be the D gene (6 bases each). Germline lookup yields CDR1 SQVTM and CDR2 ANQGSEA. The CDR3 extends over 14 amino acids. V was clipped by 3 bases and J by 8 bases, with 17 bases between them.

The V and J genes are TRBV19 and TRBJ2-1, with 8 bases lining up with TRBD1. The CDR3 sequence is 17 residues long. With 7 bases clipped from V and 0 bases from J, the junction kept 11 bases outside the gene matches. Germline-derived CDR1 and CDR2 are LNHDA and SQIVND (reference sequence). CDR3 in amino acids: CASTPDRGQGSYNEQFF. CDR3 DNA sequence: TGTGCCAGTACTCCTGACAGGGGCCAGGGCTCCTACAATGAGCAGTTCTTC.

V usage is TRBV28 and J usage is TRBJ2-1; 7 bases line up with TRBD2. V lost 6 bases, J lost 8 bases, and 13 bases stayed unmatched. Germline CDR1 MDHEN, CDR2 SYDVKM. CDR3 size: 15 residues. The CDR3 DNA follows: TGTGCCAGCAGGACTTCCGGGGGGTTTTTCGATGAGCAGTTCTTC. It specifies CASRTSGGFFDEQFF. The full variable domain, its missing parts supplied by reference TRBV28 and TRBJ2-1, is DVKVTQSSRYLVKRTGEKVFLECVQDMDHENMFWYRQDPGLGLRLIYFSYDVKMKEKGDIPEGYSVSREKKERFSLILESASTNQTSMYLCASRTSGGFFDEQFFGPGTRLTVL.

With regard to this clone: One end of the junction varies from germline; a read error may be responsible. This chain links TRBV19 with TRBJ2-7; D call uncertain. Germline CDR1 and CDR2: LNHDA and SQIVND (reference sequence). This CDR3 has 11 amino acids. The CDR3 DNA reads as TGTGCCAGTAACCGCTCCCACGAGCAGTACTTC. Its protein is CASNRSHEQYF.

This clone was observed a single time. The V gene is TRBV19, the J gene TRBJ1-5; 7 bases align to TRBD1. The CDR3 has 15 residues. Germline CDR1 reads LNHDA; CDR2 reads SQIVND (reference sequence). After removal of 3 bases from V and 0 bases from J, the junction contained 2 bases not matched to a gene. In nucleotides, the CDR3 is TGTGCCAGTAGTATGGGACAGTTTAGCAATCAGCCCCAGCATTTT. Protein sequence: CASSMGQFSNQPQHF.

The gene calls are TRBV30 and TRBJ2-7; 10 nucleotides match TRBD1. The CDR3 spans 14 residues. Germline CDR1 GTSNPN, CDR2 SVGIG (reference sequence). V gave up 8 bases and J gave up 5 bases; unmatched junction bases: 12. CDR3 in DNA: TGTGCCGGTCACCCGGGACAGGGGTCCAACGAGCAGTACTTC. Translated, it gives CAGHPGQGSNEQYF.